These T cell receptor beta chains were read from a single sample in a study of cytomegalovirus exposure and HLA in healthy donors. The table came from immunoSEQ multiplex PCR; TCRdb's copy has only in-frame clones and leaves some out. In the table there are 170,000 or so clones, almost 85% of which are singletons. The sample comprised PBMCs. These receptors came from a girl under 18 in good health and CMV-seropositive. CDR3s include the opening cysteine and the closing phenylalanine or tryptophan. D genes are given only for firm matches. Clone size is not always given. Where it is, it says once, few, many or a class for expanded clones.

>TRBV7-9|.|TRBD2|TRBJ2-1
TGTGCCAGCAGCTTAGATCTAGCGGGGGGCTCCTACAATGAGCAGTTCTTC
CASSLDLAGGSYNEQFF
>TRBV27|.|.|TRBJ2-2
TGTGCCAGCAGTTTAACGAGGTACACCGGGGAGCTGTTTTTT
CASSLTRYTGELFF
>TRBV5-1|.|TRBD2|TRBJ2-3
TGCGCCAGCAGCTTGGTTCAGGGAGGGGGCACAGATACGCAGTATTTT
CASSLVQGGGTDTQYF
>TRBV9|.|TRBD1|TRBJ2-7
TGTACCAGCAGCGAGACGGACAGGGGTCGCGACGAGCAGTACTTC
CTSSETDRGRDEQYF
>TRBV6-5|once|.|TRBJ1-2
TGTGCCAGCAGCCAATCACAGGCCGGGGGCTACACCTTC
CASSQSQAGGYTF
>TRBV9|.|TRBD1|TRBJ1-1
TGTGCCAGCAGCGTAGAGGGACAGGGACGGACTTTCTTT
CASSVEGQGRTFF
>TRBV7-6|.|TRBD1|TRBJ1-5
TGTGCCAGCAGCTTCAATGACAGGGGGCGTAATCAGCCCCAGCATTTT
CASSFNDRGRNQPQHF
>TRBV19|.|.|TRBJ2-7
TGTGCCAGTTCCGGATGGGGGGTACACTACGAGCAGTACTTC
CASSGWGVHYEQYF
>TRBV29-1|.|.|TRBJ1-1
TGCAGCGTTGAAGATATCGCACAGGGTGGGTACACTGAAGCTTTCTTT
CSVEDIAQGGYTEAFF
>TRBV6-1|.|.|TRBJ1-2
TGTGCCAGCATTTTATTTGATGGCGCGGGAGGCTACACCTTC
CASILFDGAGGYTF
>TRBV2|.|.|TRBJ2-5
TGTGCCAGCAGTAGCTCGACTTTAATGGAGACCCAGTACTTC
CASSSSTLMETQYF
>TRBV5-6|.|.|TRBJ1-4
TGTGCCAGCAGCTTGCGTGGGGGGGTCACTAATGAAAAACTGTTTTTT
CASSLRGGVTNEKLFF
>TRBV19|.|TRBD1|TRBJ1-1
TGTGCCAGTATCAGGGGACAGGGGATGTTTGAAGCTTTCTTT
CASIRGQGMFEAFF
>TRBV2|.|.|TRBJ2-2
TGTGCCAGCAGTGACAGGGTGGGCACCGGGGAGCTGTTTTTT
CASSDRVGTGELFF
>TRBV30|many|.|TRBJ2-5
TGTGCCTGGAGTGATGAAGTCAGCCAAGAGACCCAGTACTTC
CAWSDEVSQETQYF
>TRBV27|.|TRBD1|TRBJ2-1
TGTGCCAGCAGTTCGGACAGGGAGAACAATGAGCAGTTCTTC
CASSSDRENNEQFF
>TRBV5-1|.|.|TRBJ1-1
TGCGCCAGCAGCCCAGATAGTCGCGGGAACACTGAAGCTTTCTTT
CASSPDSRGNTEAFF
>TRBV7-9|.|.|TRBJ2-7
TGTGCCAGCGCCGACGTACAGTTTTCCGAGCAGTACTTC
CASADVQFSEQYF
>TRBV15|.|.|TRBJ2-3
TGTGCCACCAGCAGAGAGCCCTTATCTGACTCTACAGATACGCAGTATTTT
CATSREPLSDSTDTQYF
>TRBV4-1|.|TRBD1|TRBJ1-5
TGCGCCAGCAGCCAGATCTGGGACAGGTTGCTAAGCAATCAGCCCCAGCATTTT
CASSQIWDRLLSNQPQHF
>TRBV6-5|.|.|TRBJ1-2
TGTGCCAGCAGTTACCTAAAGCTGAACTATGGCTACACCTTC
CASSYLKLNYGYTF
>TRBV6-1|.|TRBD2|TRBJ2-5
TGTGCCGCAATCGAGCGGGGGGATGAAGAGACCCAGTACTTC
CAAIERGDEETQYF
>TRBV6-5|.|.|TRBJ1-3
TGTGCCAGCAGTGAAGGGGGCTCTGGAAACACCATATATTTT
CASSEGGSGNTIYF
>TRBV5-6|once|.|TRBJ1-1
TGTGCCAGCAGCTTGGGGAGGAGGGGAAACACTGAAGCTTTCTTT
CASSLGRRGNTEAFF
>TRBV7-2|few|TRBD1|TRBJ1-2
TGTGCCAGCACCCTAGGACAGGGGGCGAACTATGGCTACACCTTC
CASTLGQGANYGYTF
>TRBV4-1|.|.|TRBJ1-2
TGCGCCAGCAGCCAATTGGGGGGAAGCTATGGCTACACCTTC
CASSQLGGSYGYTF
>TRBV11-3|few|.|TRBJ1-1
TGTGCCAGCAGCTCCAACGGACAGATGAACACTGAAGCTTTCTTT
CASSSNGQMNTEAFF
>TRBV19|.|TRBD2|TRBJ2-1
TGTGCCAGTAGTATGTTGACTAGCGGGGCGGCGAATGAGCAGTTCTTC
CASSMLTSGAANEQFF
>TRBV9|few|TRBD1|TRBJ1-2
TGTGCCAGCAACCGGGACAGGAGAGCTAACTATGGCTACACCTTC
CASNRDRRANYGYTF
>TRBV5-5|.|.|TRBJ1-6
TGTGCCAGCAGCTTGGGGGCAGGGGCCACCAATAATTCACCCCTCCACTTT
CASSLGAGATNNSPLHF
>TRBV30|.|.|TRBJ1-5
TGTGCCTGGAGTATAAGGGAGGATCAGCCCCAGCATTTT
CAWSIREDQPQHF
>TRBV27|.|.|TRBJ1-2
TGTGCCAGCAGTTTGCGGCCTGCCCATGGCTACACCTTC
CASSLRPAHGYTF
>TRBV6-1|.|TRBD1|TRBJ1-5
TGTGCCAGCAGTGAGGTACAGGGGAAGGGCAATCAGCCCCAGCATTTT
CASSEVQGKGNQPQHF
>TRBV4-2|.|.|TRBJ1-1
TGTGCCAGCACCTCAAGGGGGGGGACTGAAGCTTTCTTT
CASTSRGGTEAFF
>TRBV7-2|few|TRBD2|TRBJ2-7
TGTGCCAGCAGCTACCTAGCGGGGTACGGTGAGCAGTACTTC
CASSYLAGYGEQYF
>TRBV2|few|.|TRBJ2-3
TGTGCCAGCAGTGAATTGCGGAGCACAGATACGCAGTATTTT
CASSELRSTDTQYF